The text below deals with one T cell receptor (beta chain). The CDR3 totals 15 residues. CDR1 is MDHEN, CDR2 SYDVKM, per germline. Losses at the gene ends were 8 bases for V and 4 bases for J; bases not matched to a gene: 8. Generated by immunoSEQ multiplex PCR, the TCRdb table keeps only in-frame clones and is missing some. This table has some 30,000 clones, almost 90% appearing once. The data originate from a study of blood T cell repertoires in COVID-19. Study-wide context: Spain, Italy and the United States supplied samples that represented acute and convalescent COVID-19. Sources were T cells, B-cell-depleted T cells, or PBMCs; the material itself was cDNA or gDNA.

The origin of this receptor is an older woman with active COVID-19. What was sequenced was peripheral blood. The chain is built from TRBV28 and TRBJ1-6, with 7 nucleotides matching TRBD1. The CDR3 here is CASSLGTAYNSPLHF. CDR3 nucleotide sequence: TGTGCCAGCTCCCTTGGGACAGCTTATAATTCACCCCTCCACTTT. Full variable domain (rest looked up from reference TRBV28 and TRBJ1-6): DVKVTQSSRYLVKRTGEKVFLECVQDMDHENMFWYRQDPGLGLRLIYFSYDVKMKEKGDIPEGYSVSREKKERFSLILESASTNQTSMYLCASSLGTAYNSPLHFGNGTRLTVT.